Described below is a single T cell receptor (beta chain) sequence and its context. The method was immunoSEQ multiplex PCR; TCRdb's version includes in-frame clones alone and lacks a portion of them. The sample holds around 140,000 clones, 90% seen once. CDR3 length: 16 amino acids. V trimming: 5 bases; J trimming: 1 base; junction bases outside the gene matches: 4. Germline V gives CDR1 SGHAT, CDR2 FQNNGV. This sample was included in a study of T cell responses to AZD1222 COVID-19 vaccine. The sample consisted of peripheral blood, taken on day 0 of AZD1222 vaccination. This receptor was identified in an adult in good health. The chain links TRBV11-2 to TRBJ2-2; TRBD2 matches at 10 bases. The DNA of the CDR3 is TGTGCCAGCAGCCCCATAGCGGGGGGGAACACCGGGGAGCTGTTTTTT. As protein: CASSPIAGGNTGELFF. The full variable domain, with the rest looked up from reference TRBV11-2 and TRBJ2-2, is EAGVAQSPRYKIIEKRQSVAFWCNPISGHATLYWYQQILGQGPKLLIQFQNNGVVDDSQLPKDRFSAERLKGVDSTLKIQPAKLEDSAVYLCASSPIAGGNTGELFFGEGSRLTVL.